These T cell receptor beta chains were read from a single sample in a study of blood T cell repertoires in COVID-19. Sequencing used immunoSEQ multiplex PCR; TCRdb keeps in-frame clones, though not all of them. The table includes approximately 260,000 clones, approximately 86% detected once. The sample was peripheral blood. Receptor source: a woman of 80 years or more with active or convalescent COVID-19. Each CDR3 is given with its conserved first and last residue. A D gene is named only where the DNA matches it firmly. Clone size is shown for a subset of rows, as once, few, many or a class of expanded clone.

TRBJ2-7 | . | . | TRBV5-6 | CASSDPNYGGEQYF | TGTGCCAGCAGCGACCCAAACTACGGGGGCGAGCAGTACTTC
TRBJ1-1 | . | TRBD1 | TRBV6-5 | CASSYRGQGLGTEAFF | TGTGCCAGCAGTTACCGTGGACAGGGACTGGGAACTGAAGCTTTCTTT
TRBJ2-1 | . | . | TRBV28 | CASSSGSGSYNEQFF | TGTGCCAGCAGTTCAGGGTCGGGTTCCTACAATGAGCAGTTCTTC
TRBJ2-1 | once | TRBD2 | TRBV28 | CASSPGWTSGILRNEQFF | TGTGCCAGCAGCCCCGGGTGGACTAGCGGGATATTGAGGAATGAGCAGTTCTTC
TRBJ2-1 | . | TRBD2 | TRBV6-1 | CASSESIGGTSWIF | TGTGCCAGCAGTGAAAGTATAGGCGGGACTAGCTGGATCTTC
TRBJ1-2 | . | . | TRBV19 | CASSILDRGGYTF | TGTGCCAGTAGTATCCTGGACAGAGGGGGCTACACCTTC
TRBJ1-6 | . | . | TRBV6-4 | CASSESGVHSPLHF | TGTGCCAGCAGTGAATCGGGAGTGCATTCACCCCTCCACTTT
TRBJ1-3 | . | . | TRBV6-5 | CASSYSVALSGNTIYF | TGTGCCAGCAGTTACTCGGTGGCCCTCTCTGGAAACACCATATATTTT
TRBJ2-4 | . | . | TRBV10-3 | CAISESRDSSAKNIQYF | TGTGCCATCAGTGAATCCCGGGATTCCTCCGCCAAAAACATTCAGTACTTC
TRBJ2-2 | . | TRBD2 | TRBV5-1 | CASSFRATSVAGELFF | TGCGCCAGCAGCTTCCGCGCGACTAGCGTCGCCGGGGAGCTGTTTTTT
TRBJ2-6 | . | . | TRBV5-6 | CASSLGQYSGANVLTF | TGTGCCAGCAGCTTGGGACAGTACTCTGGGGCCAACGTCCTGACTTTC
TRBJ2-7 | . | TRBD1 | TRBV29-1 | CSVETGGRYF | TGCAGCGTTGAGACAGGGGGCCGGTACTTC
TRBJ1-4 | . | . | TRBV4-1 | CASSQDWRSPNEKLFF | TGCGCCAGCAGCCAAGATTGGCGGTCACCTAATGAAAAACTGTTTTTT
TRBJ2-3 | . | . | TRBV6-5 | CASILGQSTDTQYF | TGTGCCAGCATCCTTGGACAGAGCACAGATACGCAGTATTTT
TRBJ1-2 | few | . | TRBV5-1 | CASSSVYGYTF | TGCGCCAGCAGCTCTGTCTATGGCTACACCTTC
TRBJ1-1 | . | TRBD1 | TRBV27 | CASRFYPGTGWTEAFF | TGTGCCAGCAGATTTTACCCCGGGACAGGGTGGACTGAAGCTTTCTTT
TRBJ2-7 | . | TRBD2 | TRBV28 | CATSSGGDYEQYF | TGTGCCACCTCCAGCGGGGGCGACTACGAGCAGTACTTC
TRBJ2-2 | . | TRBD1 | TRBV5-1 | CASSKKARGQGGELFF | TGCGCCAGCAGCAAGAAAGCCAGGGGGCAGGGCGGGGAGCTGTTTTTT
TRBJ1-4 | . | TRBD1 | TRBV5-6 | CASSLGTRGPNEKLFF | TGTGCCAGCAGCTTGGGCACGAGGGGGCCTAATGAAAAACTGTTTTTT
TRBJ1-1 | . | TRBD1 | TRBV28 | CASSYNRGRDTEAFF | TGTGCCAGCAGCTATAACAGGGGGCGGGACACTGAAGCTTTCTTT
TRBJ1-2 | once | TRBD1 | TRBV5-4 | CASSVQGASYGYTF | TGTGCCAGCAGCGTACAGGGGGCGAGCTATGGCTACACCTTC
TRBJ2-6 | . | TRBD1 | TRBV2 | CASSNRGRFSGANVLTF | TGTGCCAGCAGCAACAGGGGGCGCTTTTCTGGGGCCAACGTCCTGACTTTC
TRBJ2-5 | . | TRBD2 | TRBV24-1 | CATSRAGASGKQETQYF | TGTGCCACCAGCCGAGCGGGAGCTAGCGGGAAGCAAGAGACCCAGTACTTC
TRBJ1-2 | . | . | TRBV3-1/TRBV3-2 | CASYARGRSGYGYTF | TGTGCCAGCTACGCCAGGGGCCGGTCGGGCTATGGCTACACCTTC
TRBJ2-7 | once | TRBD1 | TRBV20-1 | CSASSAGGLEQYF | TGCAGTGCTAGTTCGGCAGGGGGCCTCGAGCAGTACTTC
TRBJ2-5 | . | . | TRBV18 | CASSPPSGETQYF | TGTGCCAGCTCACCACCTTCGGGGGAGACCCAGTACTTC
TRBJ1-5 | . | TRBD1 | TRBV2 | CASSPEGTGVRNQPQHF | TGTGCCAGCAGCCCTGAAGGGACAGGGGTCCGCAATCAGCCCCAGCATTTT
TRBJ1-1 | . | . | TRBV28 | CASSLGTSEAFF | TGTGCCAGCAGTCTAGGGACATCTGAAGCTTTCTTT
TRBJ1-2 | . | TRBD1 | TRBV19 | CASRESGQGAIYGYTF | TGTGCCAGTAGAGAGAGCGGACAGGGGGCGATCTATGGCTACACCTTC
TRBJ2-2 | . | . | TRBV5-1 | CASSPTGATGELFF | TGCGCCAGCAGCCCGACAGGAGCCACCGGGGAGCTGTTTTTT
TRBJ1-5 | . | . | TRBV7-9 | CASSFDSSNQPQHF | TGTGCCAGCAGCTTTGACAGTTCCAATCAGCCCCAGCATTTT
TRBJ2-7 | . | TRBD1 | TRBV5-1 | CASSPETGYPHEQYF | TGCGCCAGCAGCCCCGAGACAGGGTACCCTCACGAGCAGTACTTC
TRBJ2-5 | . | TRBD2 | TRBV27 | CASSFRLAQETQYF | TGTGCCAGCAGTTTCCGACTAGCGCAAGAGACCCAGTACTTC
TRBJ2-3 | . | . | TRBV18 | CASSPVAATDTQYF | TGTGCCAGCTCACCCGTTGCGGCCACAGATACGCAGTATTTT
TRBJ1-1 | . | . | TRBV29-1 | CSVRGQNRGPNTEAFF | TGCAGCGTTAGGGGCCAGAACCGAGGCCCGAACACTGAAGCTTTCTTT
TRBJ2-7 | . | TRBD2 | TRBV9 | CASSVGRWEGHEQYF | TGTGCCAGCAGCGTAGGACGTTGGGAGGGCCACGAGCAGTACTTC
TRBJ2-7 | once | TRBD2 | TRBV28 | CASSGGANHYEQYF | TGTGCCAGCTCCGGGGGGGCTAACCACTACGAGCAGTACTTC
TRBJ1-2 | few | . | TRBV5-1 | CASSLTGTNYGYTF | TGCGCCAGCAGCTTGACAGGGACTAACTATGGCTACACCTTC
TRBJ2-1 | . | TRBD2 | TRBV28 | CASSFNPELAGTSSYNEQFF | TGTGCCAGCAGTTTCAACCCAGAACTAGCGGGAACGTCCTCCTACAATGAGCAGTTCTTC
TRBJ1-2 | . | . | TRBV6-5 | CASSYDKTNYGYTF | TGTGCCAGCAGTTACGACAAAACTAACTATGGCTACACCTTC
TRBJ2-7 | . | TRBD1 | TRBV5-1 | CASSLAGWTGLNEQYF | TGCGCCAGCAGCTTGGCCGGATGGACAGGGCTGAACGAGCAGTACTTC